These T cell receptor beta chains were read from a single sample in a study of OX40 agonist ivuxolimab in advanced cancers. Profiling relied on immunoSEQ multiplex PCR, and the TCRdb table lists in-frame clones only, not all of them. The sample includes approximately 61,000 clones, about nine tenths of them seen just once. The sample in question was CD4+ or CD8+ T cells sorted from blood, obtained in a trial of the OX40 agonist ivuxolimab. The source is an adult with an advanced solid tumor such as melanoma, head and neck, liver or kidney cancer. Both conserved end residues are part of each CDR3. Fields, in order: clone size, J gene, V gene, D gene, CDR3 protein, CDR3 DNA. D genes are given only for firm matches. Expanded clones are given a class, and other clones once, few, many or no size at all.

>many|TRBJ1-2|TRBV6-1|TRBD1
CASSDWTGGLFNYGYTF
TGTGCCAGCAGTGATTGGACAGGGGGTTTGTTTAACTATGGCTACACCTTC
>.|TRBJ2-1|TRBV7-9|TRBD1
CASTLRDRGYNEQFF
TGTGCCAGCACCCTACGGGACAGGGGGTACAATGAGCAGTTCTTC
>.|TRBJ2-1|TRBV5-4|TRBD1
CASSPGQVNHNEQFF
TGTGCCAGCAGCCCGGGACAGGTCAATCACAATGAGCAGTTCTTC
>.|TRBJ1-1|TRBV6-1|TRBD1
CASSGGQGARNTEAFF
TGTGCCAGCAGTGGTGGACAGGGGGCAAGGAACACTGAAGCTTTCTTT
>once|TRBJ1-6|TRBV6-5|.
CASRSSQVPNSPLHF
TGTGCCAGCCGGAGTAGTCAGGTACCGAATTCACCCCTCCACTTT
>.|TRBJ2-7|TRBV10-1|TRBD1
CASSPGTGASYEQYF
TGCGCCAGCAGCCCCGGGACAGGGGCCTCCTACGAGCAGTACTTC
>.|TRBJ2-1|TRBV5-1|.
CASRGYHNEQFF
TGCGCCAGCAGGGGCTACCACAATGAGCAGTTCTTC
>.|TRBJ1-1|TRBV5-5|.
CASSYSPGQNTEAFF
TGTGCCAGCAGCTATTCTCCGGGACAGAACACTGAAGCTTTCTTT
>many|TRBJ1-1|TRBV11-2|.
CASSLVWGNTEAFF
TGTGCCAGCAGCTTAGTCTGGGGGAACACTGAAGCTTTCTTT
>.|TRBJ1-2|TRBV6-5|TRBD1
CASTATGDGYTF
TGTGCCAGCACCGCGACAGGGGACGGCTACACCTTC
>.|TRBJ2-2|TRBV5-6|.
CASSFGTANTGELFF
TGTGCCAGCAGCTTCGGGACCGCGAACACCGGGGAGCTGTTTTTT
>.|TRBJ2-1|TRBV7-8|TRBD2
CASSSLRGGRNEQFF
TGTGCCAGCAGCTCCCTGCGGGGGGGCCGGAATGAGCAGTTCTTC
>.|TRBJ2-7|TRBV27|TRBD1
CASSYSGQGYEQYF
TGTGCCAGCAGTTACTCAGGACAGGGTTACGAGCAGTACTTC
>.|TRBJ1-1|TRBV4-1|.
CASSDGTEAFF
TGCGCCAGCAGCGATGGCACTGAAGCTTTCTTT
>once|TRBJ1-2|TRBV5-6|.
CASSANGEGYTF
TGTGCCAGCAGTGCGAACGGGGAAGGCTACACCTTC
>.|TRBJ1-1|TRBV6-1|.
CASREFTEHTEAFF
TGTGCCAGCAGAGAATTTACAGAGCACACTGAAGCTTTCTTT
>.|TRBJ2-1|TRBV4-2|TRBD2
CASSQGTSGGYNEQFF
TGTGCCAGCAGCCAAGGGACTAGCGGGGGCTACAATGAGCAGTTCTTC
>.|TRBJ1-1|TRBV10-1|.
CASSDLNTEAFF
TGCGCCAGCAGTGACTTGAACACTGAAGCTTTCTTT
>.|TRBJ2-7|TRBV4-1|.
CASSQAASWEQYF
TGCGCCAGCAGCCAAGCCGCGTCGTGGGAGCAGTACTTC
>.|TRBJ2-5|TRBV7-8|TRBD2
CASSWDPAGTSGGFWETQYF
TGTGCCAGCAGCTGGGACCCAGCCGGGACTAGCGGGGGATTCTGGGAGACCCAGTACTTC
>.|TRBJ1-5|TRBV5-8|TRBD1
CASSTGQGDQPQHF
TGTGCCAGCAGCACGGGACAGGGTGATCAGCCCCAGCATTTT
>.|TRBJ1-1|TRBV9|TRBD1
CASSTGQGDTEAFF
TGTGCCAGCAGCACGGGACAGGGTGACACTGAAGCTTTCTTT
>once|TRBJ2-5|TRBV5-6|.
CASSWKVGGGQETQYF
TGTGCCAGCAGCTGGAAAGTCGGGGGCGGGCAGGAGACCCAGTACTTC
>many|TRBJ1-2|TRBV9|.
CASSVLLGGYVDYGYTF
TGTGCCAGCAGCGTACTGCTAGGGGGGTATGTCGACTATGGCTACACCTTC
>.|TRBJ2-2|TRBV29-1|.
CSVGKTTGELFF
TGCAGCGTTGGAAAGACCACCGGGGAGCTGTTTTTT
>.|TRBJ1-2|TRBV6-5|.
CASSYITSDTYGYTF
TGTGCCAGCAGTTACATCACCAGCGACACTTATGGCTACACCTTC
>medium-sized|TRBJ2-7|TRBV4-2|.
CASSLGSNEQYF
TGTGCCAGCAGCCTTGGAAGCAACGAGCAGTACTTC
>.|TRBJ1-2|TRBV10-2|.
CASSDTASGFYGYTF
TGCGCCAGCAGTGACACAGCGAGCGGCTTCTATGGCTACACCTTC
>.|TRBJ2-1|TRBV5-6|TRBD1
CASRPTGGYNEQFF
TGTGCCAGCAGGCCCACAGGGGGCTACAATGAGCAGTTCTTC
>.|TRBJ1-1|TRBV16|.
CASSQSTGVKSHEAFF
TGTGCCAGCAGCCAATCAACGGGGGTTAAATCTCATGAAGCTTTCTTT
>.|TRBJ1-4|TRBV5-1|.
CASSRRTDYEKLFF
TGCGCCAGCAGCAGAAGGACAGATTATGAAAAACTGTTTTTT
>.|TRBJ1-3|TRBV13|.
CASSLRGEDTIYF
TGTGCCAGCAGCCTCCGGGGGGAGGACACCATATATTTT
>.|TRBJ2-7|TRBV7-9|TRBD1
CASILGQGAYEQYF
TGTGCCAGCATACTGGGACAGGGGGCCTACGAGCAGTACTTC
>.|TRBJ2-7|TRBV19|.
CASSIFMGETYEQYF
TGTGCCAGTAGTATTTTTATGGGGGAAACCTACGAGCAGTACTTC
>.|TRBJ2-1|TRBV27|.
CASSPNRESSYNEQFF
TGTGCCAGCAGTCCGAACAGGGAATCCTCCTACAATGAGCAGTTCTTC
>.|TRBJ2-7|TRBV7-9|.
CASSSVVLTDYEQYF
TGTGCCAGCAGCTCGGTGGTACTTACGGACTACGAGCAGTACTTC
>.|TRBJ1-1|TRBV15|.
CATSRVGGDTEAFF
TGTGCCACCAGCAGAGTAGGGGGTGACACTGAAGCTTTCTTT
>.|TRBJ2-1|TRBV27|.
CASSVGRADNEQFF
TGTGCCAGCAGTGTGGGCAGGGCCGACAATGAGCAGTTCTTC
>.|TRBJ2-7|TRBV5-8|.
CASSSSYEQYF
TGTGCCAGCAGCTCGAGTTACGAGCAGTACTTC
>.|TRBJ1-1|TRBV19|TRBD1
CASTPGQIAEAFF
TGTGCCAGTACTCCGGGACAGATCGCTGAAGCTTTCTTT
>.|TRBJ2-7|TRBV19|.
CASSPYLGTPFEQYF
TGTGCCAGTAGTCCTTACCTTGGGACACCGTTCGAGCAGTACTTC
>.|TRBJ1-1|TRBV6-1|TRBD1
CASSPQGVTEAFF
TGTGCCAGCAGTCCACAGGGGGTTACTGAAGCTTTCTTT
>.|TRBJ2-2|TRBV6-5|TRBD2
CASSGLAGEQGELFF
TGTGCCAGCAGCGGACTAGCGGGGGAGCAGGGGGAGCTGTTTTTT
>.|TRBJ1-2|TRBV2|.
CASSYYSENYGYTF
TGTGCCAGCAGTTATTACAGTGAAAACTATGGCTACACCTTC
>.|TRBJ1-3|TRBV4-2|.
CASSQEISGAHLVYTIYF
TGTGCCAGCAGCCAAGAGATATCAGGGGCCCATCTTGTATACACCATATATTTT
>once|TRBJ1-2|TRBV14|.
CASSQDSGAYGYTF
TGTGCCAGCAGCCAAGATTCAGGGGCCTATGGCTACACCTTC
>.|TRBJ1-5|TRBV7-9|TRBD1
CASSSDRGNQPQHF
TGTGCCAGCAGCTCGGACAGGGGCAATCAGCCCCAGCATTTT
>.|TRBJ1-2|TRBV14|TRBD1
CASSQYRDSYYGYTF
TGTGCCAGCAGCCAATACCGGGACAGCTACTATGGCTACACCTTC
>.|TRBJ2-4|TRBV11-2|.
CASSSTGWGNIQYF
TGTGCCAGCAGCTCGACAGGTTGGGGGAACATTCAGTACTTC
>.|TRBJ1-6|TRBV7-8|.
CASSLDPVPGPYNSPLHF
TGTGCCAGCAGCTTAGACCCTGTTCCGGGTCCCTATAATTCACCCCTCCACTTT
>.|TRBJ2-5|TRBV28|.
CASITTDATEQETQYF
TGTGCCAGCATCACGACAGATGCTACAGAACAAGAGACCCAGTACTTC
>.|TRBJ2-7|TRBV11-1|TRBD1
CASSSTGHEQYF
TGTGCCAGCAGCTCGACAGGGCACGAGCAGTACTTC
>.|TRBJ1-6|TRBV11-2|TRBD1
CASSLEGTAPSSYNSPLHF
TGTGCCAGCAGCTTAGAAGGGACAGCGCCGAGCTCCTATAATTCACCCCTCCACTTT
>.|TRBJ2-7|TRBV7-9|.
CASSSGSSYEQYF
TGTGCCAGCTCGTCAGGAAGCTCCTACGAGCAGTACTTC
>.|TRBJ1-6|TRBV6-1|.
CASIPLQGGVSPLHF
TGTGCCAGCATTCCCCTCCAAGGAGGGGTTTCACCCCTCCACTTT
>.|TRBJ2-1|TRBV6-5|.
CASSLDSNNEQFF
TGTGCCAGCAGCTTGGACAGTAACAATGAGCAGTTCTTC